This passage covers 19 T cell receptor beta chains from one sample sequenced in a study of cytomegalovirus exposure and HLA in healthy donors. PCR used 60 Vbeta primers and 13 Jbeta primers. Some clones are missing from TCRdb's copy, which holds only in-frame ones; the method was immunoSEQ multiplex PCR. This table has some 200,000 clones, 55% to 75% appearing once. Source material: PBMCs. Every receptor here comes from a man aged 35 to 55 in good health and CMV-seropositive.

This clone qualifies as medium-sized. In DNA form, the CDR3 reads TGTGCCAGCAGCTTATTCCAGGGGCCATCCTACGAGCAGTACTTC. Translating gives CASSLFQGPSYEQYF. V and J are TRBV7-8 and TRBJ2-7, with D perhaps matching TRBD1 (6 bases). The germline V gene has CDR1 SGHVS and CDR2 FQNEAQ. The CDR3 covers 15 residues. The V and J ends lost 2 bases and 1 base respectively, with 12 bases between them.

The chain uses TRBV10-3 and TRBJ2-5; D is possibly TRBD2 (6 bases). The germline V and J ends were trimmed by 2 bases and 0 bases, with 10 bases remaining between them. Per the germline V gene, CDR1 is ENHRY and CDR2 is SYGVKD. The CDR3 is made up of 15 amino acids. This chain's CDR3 is CAISERGTNQETQYF. Here the CDR3 DNA reads TGTGCCATCAGTGAGCGGGGGACGAACCAAGAGACCCAGTACTTC.

The table lists this clone with a few counts. The chain combines TRBV15 with TRBJ2-5, with 11 nucleotides matching TRBD2. The V segment lost 0 bases and the J segment 5 bases; nucleotides outside the gene matches: 11. This CDR3 region has 18 residues. The germline gives CDR1 LNHNV, CDR2 YYDKDF (reference sequence). CDR3 sequence: CATSRDQGLAVLGETQYF. CDR3 coding DNA: TGTGCCACCAGCAGAGATCAGGGACTAGCGGTGCTTGGGGAGACCCAGTACTTC.

This sequence joins TRBV7-8 and TRBJ2-7; 10 positions match TRBD1. The CDR3 spans 16 residues. CDR1 and CDR2 (germline): SGHVS, FQNEAQ. Trimming removed 5 bases from V and 6 bases from J; junction bases left unmatched: 13. The DNA of the CDR3 is TGTGCCAGCAGCCCCTCACCCGGGACAGGGGTCAGCGAGCAGTACTTC. This codes for CASSPSPGTGVSEQYF.

On this clone: Other DNA sequences from this sample encode an identical CDR3 as well. The chain has TRBV6-5 and TRBJ1-1; D gene ambiguous. Germline-derived CDR1 and CDR2 are MNHEY and SVGAGI. Between the trimmed V and J ends, which lost 0 bases and 0 bases, there was a span of 8 bases. This CDR3 spans 15 amino acids. CDR3 nucleotide sequence: TGTGCCAGCAGTTACTCGGGAGGGCTGAACACTGAAGCTTTCTTT. This gives the protein CASSYSGGLNTEAFF.

The chain combines TRBV10-3 with TRBJ2-5; possible D gene TRBD2, 6 bases. V shed 0 bases and J shed 5 bases, with 10 bases lying between them. Germline-derived CDR1 and CDR2 are ENHRY and SYGVKD. The length of the CDR3 is 14 residues. DNA of the CDR3: TGTGCCATCAGTGAGTCAGGAGGGATCGAGACCCAGTACTTC. Amino acids: CAISESGGIETQYF.

The chain couples TRBV5-1 to TRBJ1-4; D call uncertain. Germline lookup yields CDR1 SGHRS and CDR2 YFSETQ. This CDR3 is 14 amino acids long. V was pared by 2 bases and J by 8 bases, with 13 bases between. This CDR3 reads CASSFTTPQEKLFF. In DNA form, the CDR3 reads TGCGCCAGCAGCTTCACTACGCCCCAGGAAAAACTGTTTTTT. Variable domain in full (rest from reference TRBV5-1 and TRBJ1-4): KAGVTQTPRYLIKTRGQQVTLSCSPISGHRSVSWYQQTPGQGLQFLFEYFSETQRNKGNFPGRFSGRQFSNSRSEMNVSTLELGDSALYLCASSFTTPQEKLFFGSGTQLSVL.

The chain is built from TRBV2 and TRBJ1-1; D is possibly TRBD1 (5 bases). This CDR3 contains 13 residues. Germline V lookup: CDR1 SNHLY, CDR2 FYNNEI. The V gene lost 3 bases and the J gene lost 5 bases, with 10 bases spanning the gap. CDR3 sequence (DNA): TGTGCCAGCAGTGATCCCAGGGAAACTGAAGCTTTCTTT. It specifies CASSDPRETEAFF.

Remarks on this clone: A junction boundary mismatches the germline segment, possibly from a read error. Written as DNA, the CDR3 is TGTGCCAGCGGATCCGGGACAGAGATACCGGGTGCGAACTTC. Protein: CASGSGTEIPGANF. V usage is TRBV6-6 and J usage is TRBJ2-7, with 7 nucleotides matching TRBD1. Germline values: CDR1 MNHNY, CDR2 SVGAGI (reference sequence). The CDR3 loop spans 14 amino acids.

This sequence joins TRBV5-5 and TRBJ1-2, with D maybe TRBD1 (6 bases). Trimming left V 4 bases short and J 4 bases short, with 14 bases between. Per germline, CDR1 SGHKS and CDR2 YYEKEE (reference sequence). The CDR3 runs to 14 residues. The CDR3 here is CASSQQGTSYGYTF. Written as DNA, the CDR3 is TGTGCCAGCAGCCAACAGGGAACGTCCTATGGCTACACCTTC.

The DNA for the CDR3 is TGCGCCAGCAGCCAACACGGGAGCTCCTACAATGAGCAGTTCTTC. Translation gives CASSQHGSSYNEQFF. This chain joins TRBV4-1 and TRBJ2-1; D possibly corresponds to TRBD2 (6 bases). Trimming removed 2 bases at V and 0 bases at J, with 8 bases between. This CDR3 region has 15 residues. CDR1 is MGHRA and CDR2 is YSYEKL in the germline V gene.

The V gene is TRBV5-1, the J gene TRBJ1-1; 7 bases are shared with TRBD1. CDR3 length equals 14 residues. Germline loops: CDR1 SGHRS, CDR2 YFSETQ. Germline trimming cut 4 bases from V and 0 bases from J; bases unmatched to any gene: 3. The CDR3 loop is CASSGQDMNTEAFF. As DNA, the CDR3 is TGCGCCAGCAGCGGACAGGACATGAACACTGAAGCTTTCTTT.

The sample holds one count of this clone. The chain recombines TRBV7-9 with TRBJ2-7; no definite D call. Trimming took off 4 bases at V and 6 bases at J, with 16 bases between the two ends. Germline V gene sequence: CDR1 SEHNR, CDR2 FQNEAQ (reference sequence). The CDR3 runs to 14 residues. The CDR3 bases are TGTGCCAGCAGCTCCCTAGGAGTGGGTTCCGAGCAGTACTTC. Its protein is CASSSLGVGSEQYF.

The chain joins TRBV6-1 to TRBJ1-1; D call uncertain. The CDR3 spans 13 residues. The germline V gene has CDR1 MNHNS and CDR2 SASEGT. Deletions cut 10 bases from V and 6 bases from J, with 18 bases between. CDR3: CATVWGGRAEAFF. The CDR3 bases are TGTGCCACCGTTTGGGGAGGCCGAGCTGAAGCTTTCTTT.

This chain connects TRBV27 to TRBJ2-3, with 8 bases aligning to TRBD2. The V gene's germline CDR1 is MNHEY and CDR2 SMNVEV (reference sequence). Losses at the gene ends were 2 bases for V and 3 bases for J; bases not matched to a gene: 7. This CDR3 comprises 16 residues. CDR3 sequence (DNA): TGTGCCAGCAGTTTAAGAGCGGGGGCTAAAACAGATACGCAGTATTTT. This codes for CASSLRAGAKTDTQYF.

This chain's CDR3 is CASSPEGVTGNTIYF. The CDR3 DNA reads as TGCGCCAGCAGCCCCGAGGGGGTGACTGGAAACACCATATATTTT. This chain connects TRBV5-1 to TRBJ1-3; D might be TRBD1 (6 bases). V gave up 4 bases and J gave up 2 bases, with 13 bases separating them. The CDR3 has 15 residues. CDR1 is SGHRS and CDR2 is YFSETQ in the germline V gene.

V gene TRBV5-4 combines with J gene TRBJ2-5; TRBD2 aligns across 7 bases. Per the germline V gene, CDR1 is SGHNT and CDR2 is YYREEE (reference sequence). V shed 3 bases, J shed 5 bases, and the junction held 7 bases outside the gene matches. The CDR3 totals 14 residues. In DNA form, the CDR3 reads TGTGCCAGCAGCTCGGGGAGGGATGGCGAGACCCAGTACTTC. Protein product: CASSSGRDGETQYF.

Written as DNA, the CDR3 is TGTGCCAGCACTACTACAGGGGATGGCTACACCTTC. Translation gives CASTTTGDGYTF. The rearrangement joins TRBV28 to TRBJ1-2; 7 bases fit TRBD1. Germline assignment: CDR1 MDHEN and CDR2 SYDVKM. This CDR3 has 12 amino acids. Trimming cost V 7 bases and J 6 bases; bases outside gene matches: 5.

This rearrangement joins TRBV11-2 to TRBJ2-7; D not resolved. This CDR3 contains 14 residues. Trimming stripped 2 bases from V and 5 bases from J, with 13 bases between. CDR1 and CDR2 from the germline V gene are SGHAT and FQNNGV. DNA for the CDR3: TGTGCCAGCAGCTTATCATCCATGGCCAACGAGCAGTACTTC. Its translation: CASSLSSMANEQYF.